A selection of T cell receptor beta chains follows, all from one sample in a study of T cell repertoires in cytomegalovirus infection. Via MiXCR, TCRdb re-called the reads, giving one row per CDR3 protein. This sample yields 570,000 or so distinct CDR3 sequences, of which approximately 40% are seen a single time; around 46% belongs to the top ten. Which antigens these TCRs recognize remains unknown. The sequences come from cultured PBMCs, collected from culture after CMV antigen stimulation. The receptors come from a human donor in good health (CMV status not recorded). Some clones in this sample may be carry-over from other donors' samples. CDR3s include the opening cysteine and the closing phenylalanine or tryptophan. D genes are given only for firm matches. Clone size is given for some rows only: seen once, a few or many times, or a class if the clone is expanded.

D: -
size: -
V: TRBV7-8
J: TRBJ2-1
DNA: TGTGCCAGCAGCTTGGCTCGCCCCGTCGATGAGCAGTTCTTC
CDR3: CASSLARPVDEQFF

D: TRBD1
size: -
V: TRBV27
J: TRBJ1-2
DNA: TGTGCCAGCCGACGACCTGACAGGGAGGGCGGCTACACCTTC
CDR3: CASRRPDREGGYTF

D: TRBD1
size: -
V: TRBV10-3
J: TRBJ2-1
DNA: TGTGCCATCAGTGAGTCACAGGGGGATGAGCAGTTCTTC
CDR3: CAISESQGDEQFF

D: -
size: -
V: TRBV2
J: TRBJ2-7
DNA: TGTGCCAGCAGGAGGGTAGGGAGATACGAGCAGTACTTC
CDR3: CASRRVGRYEQYF

D: -
size: many
V: TRBV7-2
J: TRBJ1-2
DNA: TGTGCCAGCAGCTTCAAGGGTGGCTACACCTTC
CDR3: CASSFKGGYTF

D: -
size: -
V: TRBV7-2
J: TRBJ1-4
DNA: TGTGCCAGCAGCCCTAATTATGGGGTTAATTCTGAAAAACTGTTTTTT
CDR3: CASSPNYGVNSEKLFF

D: -
size: -
V: TRBV19
J: TRBJ1-1
DNA: TGTGCCAGTAGTATAGCGGCTGAATATGAAGCTTTCTTT
CDR3: CASSIAAEYEAFF

D: -
size: few
V: TRBV7-8
J: TRBJ2-1
DNA: TGTGCCAGCAGACCTAGGACGGGCCCCTGGGGAGGGCAGTTCTTC
CDR3: CASRPRTGPWGGQFF

D: -
size: -
V: TRBV7-6
J: TRBJ2-1
DNA: TGTGCCAGCAGCCACCCCGTCAGGGGGGTTTACAATGAGCAGTTCTTC
CDR3: CASSHPVRGVYNEQFF

D: TRBD2
size: once
V: TRBV6-1
J: TRBJ2-7
DNA: TGTGCCAGCAGTCGCCCTGCCGAGGGACTAGCGCGCGAGCAGTACTTC
CDR3: CASSRPAEGLAREQYF

D: -
size: few
V: TRBV7-9
J: TRBJ1-6
DNA: TGTGCCAGCAGCTTATGGGAGAACCTAAATTCACCCCTCCACTTT
CDR3: CASSLWENLNSPLHF

D: TRBD1
size: few
V: TRBV12-5
J: TRBJ1-1
DNA: TGTGCTAGTGGTTTGGATAAAACAGGGGACACTGAAGCTTTCTTT
CDR3: CASGLDKTGDTEAFF

D: -
size: once
V: TRBV6-6
J: TRBJ2-5
DNA: TGTGCCAGCAGTGGACAGCCCGGGGGGGAGACCCAGTACTTC
CDR3: CASSGQPGGETQYF

D: -
size: once
V: TRBV10-3
J: TRBJ1-2
DNA: TGTGCCATCAGTGGCTCAGGGGATATGAACGGCTACACCTTC
CDR3: CAISGSGDMNGYTF

D: TRBD2
size: -
V: TRBV6-5
J: TRBJ2-2
DNA: TGTGCCAGCAGCCCGGGACTAGCGGGAGGACCGGAGAGGTTGTCCGGGGAGCTGTTTTTT
CDR3: CASSPGLAGGPERLSGELFF

D: -
size: few
V: TRBV28
J: TRBJ1-5
DNA: TGTGCCAGCAGCGGGTCCTACCAGCCCCAGCATTTT
CDR3: CASSGSYQPQHF

D: -
size: once
V: TRBV6-1
J: TRBJ2-6
DNA: TGTGCCAGCAAGGGAAGCTCTGGGGCCAACGTCCTGACTTTC
CDR3: CASKGSSGANVLTF

D: -
size: -
V: TRBV7-6
J: TRBJ1-2
DNA: TGTGCCAGCAGCTTTGGGGGAGCCAGGGATAACTATGGCTACACCTTC
CDR3: CASSFGGARDNYGYTF

D: TRBD2
size: few
V: TRBV6-5
J: TRBJ2-3
DNA: TGTGCCAGCAGTCACGGGGGGGGGGCGGATACGCAGTATTTT
CDR3: CASSHGGGADTQYF

D: -
size: few
V: TRBV5-4
J: TRBJ1-1
DNA: TGTGCCAGCAGCTTGGCAGGGAGGGACGAAGCTTTCTTT
CDR3: CASSLAGRDEAFF

D: -
size: -
V: TRBV13
J: TRBJ2-5
DNA: TGTGCCAGCAGCCCTAGGGCGCGGAGAGAGACCCAGTACTTC
CDR3: CASSPRARRETQYF

D: -
size: -
V: TRBV24-1
J: TRBJ1-5
DNA: TGTGCCACCAGTGATTTGGGGGGGGCCCGGCAGCCCCAGCATTTT
CDR3: CATSDLGGARQPQHF